There are a few counts of the clone carrying this T cell receptor (beta chain). No antigen is known for it. The source material, RNA transcripts, was used to amplify TCR beta CDR3 regions. A first-round RT-PCR of the TCR CDR3 used the HTBI primer set. TCRdb ran MiXCR on the multiplex PCR reads and lists one entry per CDR3 protein. The sample has 300,000 to 350,000 distinct CDR3 sequences, roughly 17% seen once. These data come from a study of T cells in Graves' hyperthyroidism and ophthalmopathy. The study's findings and limits: Separation of ophthalmopathy from stable hyperthyroidism was achieved by a 13 V-J model. Most thyroid clonotypes with frequency above 0.001 were detected in blood.

V lost 5 bases and J lost 9; bases outside the gene matches: 10. The CDR3 is 15 residues long. Germline lookup yields CDR1 KGHSH and CDR2 LQKENI. Aged 18 to 65, the patients had hyperthyroidism that was newly diagnosed and had lasted under 2 months. The sequence came from a man aged 25 to 45 with Graves' hyperthyroidism. Sequences were obtained from blood. The chain employs TRBV18 and TRBJ2-3, with 11 nucleotides matching TRBD2. CDR3 DNA sequence: TGTGCCAGCTCATCCGGGACTAGCGGATACTCGACGCAGTATTTT. Translating it yields CASSSGTSGYSTQYF.